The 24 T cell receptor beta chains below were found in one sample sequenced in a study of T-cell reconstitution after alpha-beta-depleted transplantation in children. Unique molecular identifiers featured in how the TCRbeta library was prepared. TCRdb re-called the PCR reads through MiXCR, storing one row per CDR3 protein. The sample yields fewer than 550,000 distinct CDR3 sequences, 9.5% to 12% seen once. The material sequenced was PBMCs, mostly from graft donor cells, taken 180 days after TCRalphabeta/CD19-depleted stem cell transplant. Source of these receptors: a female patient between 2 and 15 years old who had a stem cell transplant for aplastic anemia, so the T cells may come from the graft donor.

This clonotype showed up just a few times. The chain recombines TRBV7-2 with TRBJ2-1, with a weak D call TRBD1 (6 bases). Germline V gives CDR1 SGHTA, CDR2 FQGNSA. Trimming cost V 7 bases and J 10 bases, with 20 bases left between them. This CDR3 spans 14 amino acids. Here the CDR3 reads CASTHREPRREQFF. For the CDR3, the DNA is TGTGCCAGCACCCACAGGGAGCCGAGAAGGGAGCAGTTCTTC.

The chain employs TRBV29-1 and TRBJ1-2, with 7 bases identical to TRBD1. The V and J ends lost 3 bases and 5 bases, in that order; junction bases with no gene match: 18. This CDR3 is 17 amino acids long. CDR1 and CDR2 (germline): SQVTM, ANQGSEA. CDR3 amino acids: CSVDFQARTGATYGYTF. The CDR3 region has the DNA TGCAGCGTTGATTTTCAGGCCCGAACAGGGGCGACATATGGCTACACCTTC.

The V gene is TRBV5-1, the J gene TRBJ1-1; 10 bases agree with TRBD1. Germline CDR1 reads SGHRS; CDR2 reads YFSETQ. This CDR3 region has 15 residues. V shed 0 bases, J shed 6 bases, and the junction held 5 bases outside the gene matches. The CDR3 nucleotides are TGCGCCAGCAGCTTGGCCTTGGGACAGGGGTCTGAAGCTTTCTTT. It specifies CASSLALGQGSEAFF.

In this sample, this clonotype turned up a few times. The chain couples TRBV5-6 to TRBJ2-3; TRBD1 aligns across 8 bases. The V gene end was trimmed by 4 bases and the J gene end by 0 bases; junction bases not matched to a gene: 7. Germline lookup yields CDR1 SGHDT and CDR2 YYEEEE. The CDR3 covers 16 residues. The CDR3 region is CASSAATGESTDTQYF. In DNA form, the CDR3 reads TGTGCCAGCAGCGCAGCGACAGGGGAGAGCACAGATACGCAGTATTTT.

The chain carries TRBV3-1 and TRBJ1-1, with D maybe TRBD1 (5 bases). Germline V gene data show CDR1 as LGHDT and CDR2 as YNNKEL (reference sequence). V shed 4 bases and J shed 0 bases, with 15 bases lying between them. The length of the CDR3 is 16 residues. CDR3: CASSPRPLTVNTEAFF. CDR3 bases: TGTGCCAGCAGCCCTAGGCCTTTGACAGTGAACACTGAAGCTTTCTTT. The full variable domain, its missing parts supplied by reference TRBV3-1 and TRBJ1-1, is DTAVSQTPKYLVTQMGNDKSIKCEQNLGHDTMYWYKQDSKKFLKIMFSYNNKELIINETVPNRFSPKSPDKAHLNLHINSLELGDSAVYFCASSPRPLTVNTEAFFGQGTRLTVV.

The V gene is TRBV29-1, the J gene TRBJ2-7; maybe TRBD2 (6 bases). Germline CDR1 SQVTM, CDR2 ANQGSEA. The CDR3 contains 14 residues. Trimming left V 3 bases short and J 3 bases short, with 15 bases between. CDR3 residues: CSVDWEEFIYEQYV. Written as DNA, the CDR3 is TGCAGCGTTGATTGGGAGGAATTCATCTACGAGCAGTACGTC.

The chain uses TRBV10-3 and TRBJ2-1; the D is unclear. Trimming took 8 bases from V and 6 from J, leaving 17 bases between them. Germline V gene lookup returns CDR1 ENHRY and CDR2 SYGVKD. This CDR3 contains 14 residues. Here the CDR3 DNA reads TGTGCCATCGCGAGAACCGACTCAGTCAATGAGCAGTTCTTC. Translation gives CAIARTDSVNEQFF.

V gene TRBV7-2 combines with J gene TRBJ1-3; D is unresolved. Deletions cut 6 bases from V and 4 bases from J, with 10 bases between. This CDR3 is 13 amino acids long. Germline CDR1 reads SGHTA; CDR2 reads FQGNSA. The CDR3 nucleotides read TGTGCCAGCAGAGGCCCGGGGGGAAACACCATATATTTT. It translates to CASRGPGGNTIYF.

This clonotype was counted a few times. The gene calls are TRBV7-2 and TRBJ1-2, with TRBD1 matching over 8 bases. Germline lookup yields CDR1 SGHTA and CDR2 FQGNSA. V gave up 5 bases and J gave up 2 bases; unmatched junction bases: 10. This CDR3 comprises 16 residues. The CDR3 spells CASSPTQGAPNYGYTF. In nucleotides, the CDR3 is TGTGCCAGCAGCCCGACGCAGGGGGCTCCAAACTATGGCTACACCTTC.

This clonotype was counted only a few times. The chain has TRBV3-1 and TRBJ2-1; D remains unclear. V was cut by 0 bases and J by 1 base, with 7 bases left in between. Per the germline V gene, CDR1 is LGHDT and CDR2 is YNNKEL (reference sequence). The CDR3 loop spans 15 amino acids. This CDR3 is CASSQDVRSYNEQFF. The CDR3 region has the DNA TGTGCCAGCAGCCAAGACGTGAGATCCTACAATGAGCAGTTCTTC.

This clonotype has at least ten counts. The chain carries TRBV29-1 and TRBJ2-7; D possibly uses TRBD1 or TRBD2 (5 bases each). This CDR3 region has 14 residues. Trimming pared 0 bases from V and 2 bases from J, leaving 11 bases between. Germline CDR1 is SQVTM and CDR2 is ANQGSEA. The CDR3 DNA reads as TGCAGCGTTGAAGATTCGGGACGGACCTACGAGCAGTACTTC. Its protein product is CSVEDSGRTYEQYF.

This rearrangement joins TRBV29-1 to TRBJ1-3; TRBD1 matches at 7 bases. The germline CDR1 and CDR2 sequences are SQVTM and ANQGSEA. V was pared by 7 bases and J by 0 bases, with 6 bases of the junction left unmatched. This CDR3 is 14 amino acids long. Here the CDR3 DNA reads TGCAGCGCTCTCAGGGGGAACTCTGGAAACACCATATATTTT. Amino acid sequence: CSALRGNSGNTIYF.

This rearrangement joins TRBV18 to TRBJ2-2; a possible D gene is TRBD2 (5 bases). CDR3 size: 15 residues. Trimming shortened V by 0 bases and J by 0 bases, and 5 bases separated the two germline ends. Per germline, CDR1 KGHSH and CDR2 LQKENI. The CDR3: CASSPPSANTGELFF. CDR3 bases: TGTGCCAGCTCACCACCTAGCGCGAACACCGGGGAGCTGTTTTTT.

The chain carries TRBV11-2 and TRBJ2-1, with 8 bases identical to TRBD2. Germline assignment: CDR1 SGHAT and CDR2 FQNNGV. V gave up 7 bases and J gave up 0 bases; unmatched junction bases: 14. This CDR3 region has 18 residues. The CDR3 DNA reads TGTGCCAGCACCGCCAGGGCTAGCGGGCGTCTCTCCTACAATGAGCAGTTCTTC. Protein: CASTARASGRLSYNEQFF.

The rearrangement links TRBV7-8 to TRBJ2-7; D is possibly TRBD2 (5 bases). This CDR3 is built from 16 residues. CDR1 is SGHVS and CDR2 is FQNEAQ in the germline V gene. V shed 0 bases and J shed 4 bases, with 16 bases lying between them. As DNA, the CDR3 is TGTGCCAGCAGCTTAGCGTCGGCTAGCCCCTTTTACGAGCAGTACGTC. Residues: CASSLASASPFYEQYV.

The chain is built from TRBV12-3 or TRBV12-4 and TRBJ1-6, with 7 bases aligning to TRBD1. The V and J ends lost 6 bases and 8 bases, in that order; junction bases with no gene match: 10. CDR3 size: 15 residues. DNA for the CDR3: TGTGCCAGCAGCGGCCCTGGGACAGATCATTCACCCCTCCACTTT. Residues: CASSGPGTDHSPLHF.

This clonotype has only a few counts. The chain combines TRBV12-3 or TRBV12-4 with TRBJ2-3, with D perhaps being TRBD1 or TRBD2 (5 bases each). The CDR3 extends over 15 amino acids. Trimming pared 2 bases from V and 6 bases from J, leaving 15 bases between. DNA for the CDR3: TGTGCCAGCAGTTTAAGGGACCCGACGTATGATACGCAGTATTTT. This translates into CASSLRDPTYDTQYF.

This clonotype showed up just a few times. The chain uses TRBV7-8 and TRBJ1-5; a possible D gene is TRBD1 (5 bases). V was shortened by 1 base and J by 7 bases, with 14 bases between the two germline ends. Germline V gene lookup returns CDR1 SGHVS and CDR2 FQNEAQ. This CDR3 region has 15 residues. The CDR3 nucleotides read TGTGCCAGCAGCTTAGGGAGAGGGGCTTTGCAGCCCCAGCATTTT. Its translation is CASSLGRGALQPQHF.

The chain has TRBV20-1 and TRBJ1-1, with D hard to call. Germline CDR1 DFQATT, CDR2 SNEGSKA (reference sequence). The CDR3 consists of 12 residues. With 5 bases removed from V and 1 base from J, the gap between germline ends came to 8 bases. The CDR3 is CSAVRRNTEAFF. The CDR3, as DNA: TGCAGTGCTGTCCGTCGGAACACTGAAGCTTTCTTT.

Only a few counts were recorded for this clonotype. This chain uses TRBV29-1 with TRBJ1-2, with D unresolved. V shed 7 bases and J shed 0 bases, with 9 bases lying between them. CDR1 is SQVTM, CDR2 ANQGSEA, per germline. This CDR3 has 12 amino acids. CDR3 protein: CSAQSSNYGYTF. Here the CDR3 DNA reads TGCAGCGCTCAGTCCTCTAACTATGGCTACACCTTC.

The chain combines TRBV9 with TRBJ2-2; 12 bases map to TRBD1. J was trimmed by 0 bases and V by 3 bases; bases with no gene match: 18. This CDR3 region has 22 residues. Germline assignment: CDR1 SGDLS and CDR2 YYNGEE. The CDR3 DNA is TGTGCCAGCAGCGATTCCCTTATTATTCCGGGACAGGGGGCTTCGAACACCGGGGAGCTGTTTTTT. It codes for CASSDSLIIPGQGASNTGELFF.

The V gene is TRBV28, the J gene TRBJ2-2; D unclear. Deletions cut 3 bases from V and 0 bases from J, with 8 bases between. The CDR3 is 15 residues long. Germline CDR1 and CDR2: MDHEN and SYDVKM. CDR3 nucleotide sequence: TGTGCCAGCAGTTTGTTGGATACGAACACCGGGGAGCTGTTTTTT. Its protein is CASSLLDTNTGELFF. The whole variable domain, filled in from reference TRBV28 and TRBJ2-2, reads DVKVTQSSRYLVKRTGEKVFLECVQDMDHENMFWYRQDPGLGLRLIYFSYDVKMKEKGDIPEGYSVSREKKERFSLILESASTNQTSMYLCASSLLDTNTGELFFGEGSRLTVL.

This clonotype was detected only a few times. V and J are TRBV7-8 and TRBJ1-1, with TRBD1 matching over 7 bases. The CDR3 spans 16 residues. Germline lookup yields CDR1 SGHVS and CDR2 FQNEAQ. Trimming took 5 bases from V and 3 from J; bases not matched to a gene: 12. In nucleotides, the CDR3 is TGTGCCAGCAGCCAACGGGAGGTAGGGGGCTACACTGAAGCTTTCTTT. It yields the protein CASSQREVGGYTEAFF. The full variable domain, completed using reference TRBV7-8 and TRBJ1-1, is GAGVSQSPRYKVAKRGQDVALRCDPISGHVSLFWYQQALGQGPEFLTYFQNEAQLDKSGLPSDRFFAERPEGSVSTLKIQRTQQEDSAVYLCASSQREVGGYTEAFFGQGTRLTVV.

The CDR3 coding sequence is TGTGCCAGCAGCTTAGATACGGGTGGGAATCAGCCCCAGCATTTT. This gives the protein CASSLDTGGNQPQHF. The chain couples TRBV11-2 to TRBJ1-5; unclear D gene. The V gene's germline CDR1 is SGHAT and CDR2 FQNNGV. Trimming cost V 0 bases and J 4 bases, with 10 bases left between them. This CDR3 is 15 amino acids long. Supplemented by reference TRBV11-2 and TRBJ1-5, the full variable domain reads EAGVAQSPRYKIIEKRQSVAFWCNPISGHATLYWYQQILGQGPKLLIQFQNNGVVDDSQLPKDRFSAERLKGVDSTLKIQPAKLEDSAVYLCASSLDTGGNQPQHFGDGTRLSIL.